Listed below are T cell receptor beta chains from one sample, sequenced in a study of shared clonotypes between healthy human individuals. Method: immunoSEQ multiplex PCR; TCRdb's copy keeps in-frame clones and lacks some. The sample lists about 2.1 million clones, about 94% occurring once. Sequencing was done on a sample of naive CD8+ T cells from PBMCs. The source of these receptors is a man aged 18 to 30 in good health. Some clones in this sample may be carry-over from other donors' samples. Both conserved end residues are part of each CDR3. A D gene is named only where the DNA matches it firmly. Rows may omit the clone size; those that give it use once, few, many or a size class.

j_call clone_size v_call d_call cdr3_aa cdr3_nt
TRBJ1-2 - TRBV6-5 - CASSYSTGLYGYTF TGTGCCAGCAGTTACTCTACAGGGCTTTATGGCTACACCTTC
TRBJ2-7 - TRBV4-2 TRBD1 CASSHRGQGYEQYF TGTGCCAGCAGCCATCGGGGACAGGGTTACGAGCAGTACTTC
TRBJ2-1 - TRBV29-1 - CSAVGAGERFRNEQFF TGCAGCGCCGTTGGAGCAGGGGAACGGTTTAGGAATGAGCAGTTCTTC
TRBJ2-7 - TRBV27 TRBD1 CASRLTGTYEQYF TGTGCCAGCAGATTGACAGGGACCTACGAGCAGTACTTC
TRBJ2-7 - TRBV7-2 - CASSSTGGAGDEQYF TGTGCCAGCAGCTCCACGGGGGGCGCCGGTGACGAGCAGTACTTC
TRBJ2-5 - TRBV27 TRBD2 CASSLAGGPQETQYF TGTGCCAGCAGTTTAGCGGGAGGCCCCCAAGAGACCCAGTACTTC
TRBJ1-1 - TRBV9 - CASSPRDWGTEAFF TGTGCCAGCAGCCCCCGGGATTGGGGTACTGAAGCTTTCTTT
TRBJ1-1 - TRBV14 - CASSPISANTEAFF TGTGCCAGCAGCCCCATTTCTGCGAACACTGAAGCTTTCTTT
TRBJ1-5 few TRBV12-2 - CASRLARTVFEPQHF TGTGCAAGTCGCTTAGCCAGGACAGTTTTCGAGCCCCAGCATTTT
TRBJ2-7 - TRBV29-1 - CSVVVIYEQYF TGCAGCGTTGTGGTTATCTACGAGCAGTACTTC
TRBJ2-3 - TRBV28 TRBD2 CASSWNGLADTQYF TGTGCCAGCAGTTGGAATGGACTAGCGGATACGCAGTATTTT
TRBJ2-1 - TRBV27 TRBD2 CASSLSPSGPYNEQFF TGTGCCAGCAGTTTATCCCCTAGCGGTCCCTACAATGAGCAGTTCTTC
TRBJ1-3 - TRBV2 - CASRIDSGNTIYF TGTGCCAGCAGAATAGACTCTGGAAACACCATATATTTT
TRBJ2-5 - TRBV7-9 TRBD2 CASSFLRASGPSVQETQYF TGTGCCAGCAGCTTTCTCAGGGCTAGCGGGCCGAGCGTTCAAGAGACCCAGTACTTC
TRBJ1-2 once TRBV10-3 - CAISESVGHYGYTF TGTGCCATCAGTGAGTCGGTAGGACATTATGGCTACACCTTC
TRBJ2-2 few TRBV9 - CASSEGVSGELFF TGTGCCAGCAGCGAGGGAGTCTCCGGGGAGCTGTTTTTT
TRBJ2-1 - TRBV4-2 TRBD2 CASSHLGLADGNEQFF TGTGCCAGCAGCCACCTCGGACTAGCGGACGGGAATGAGCAGTTCTTC
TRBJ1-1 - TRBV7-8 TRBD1 CASSLTGGEAFF TGTGCCAGCAGCCTCACAGGGGGTGAAGCTTTCTTT
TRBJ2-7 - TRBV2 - CASSDGPSSYEQYF TGTGCCAGCAGTGACGGGCCTAGCTCCTACGAGCAGTACTTC
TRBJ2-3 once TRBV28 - CASSPRPQDTQYF TGTGCCAGCAGTCCCAGACCCCAGGATACGCAGTATTTT
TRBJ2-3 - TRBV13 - CASSSRPTSTDTQYF TGTGCCAGCAGCTCGAGACCAACCAGCACAGATACGCAGTATTTT
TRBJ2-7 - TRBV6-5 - CASSFGGAFSYEQYF TGTGCCAGCAGTTTCGGCGGGGCTTTTTCCTACGAGCAGTACTTC